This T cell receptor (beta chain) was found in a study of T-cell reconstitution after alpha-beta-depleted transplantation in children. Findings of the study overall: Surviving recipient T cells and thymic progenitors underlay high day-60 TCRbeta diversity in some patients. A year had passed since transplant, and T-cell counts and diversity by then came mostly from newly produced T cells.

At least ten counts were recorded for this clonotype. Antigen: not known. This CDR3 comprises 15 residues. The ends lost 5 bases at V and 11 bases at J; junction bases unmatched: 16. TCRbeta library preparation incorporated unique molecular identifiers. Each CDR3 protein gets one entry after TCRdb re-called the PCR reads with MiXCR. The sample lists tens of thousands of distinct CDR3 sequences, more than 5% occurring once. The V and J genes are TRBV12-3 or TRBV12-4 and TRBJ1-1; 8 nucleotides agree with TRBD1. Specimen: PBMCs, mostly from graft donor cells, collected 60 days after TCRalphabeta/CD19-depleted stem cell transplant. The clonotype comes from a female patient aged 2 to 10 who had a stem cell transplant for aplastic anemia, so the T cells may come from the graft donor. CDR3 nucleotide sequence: TGTGCCAGCAGTAATCCTACGACAGGGGTGGTTTGGGCTTTCTTT. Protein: CASSNPTTGVVWAFF.